A selection of T cell receptor beta chains follows, all from one sample in a study of T cells in Graves' hyperthyroidism and ophthalmopathy. TCRdb independently ran MiXCR on the multiplex PCR reads; one entry per CDR3 protein. Of fewer than 900,000 distinct CDR3 sequences in the sample, roughly 15% are singletons; the top ten hold 8.4%. The sequenced material came from blood. The receptors here all came from a man younger than 35 with Graves' hyperthyroidism. Each CDR3 is given with its conserved first and last residue. The D gene is left open where the match is weak. The listing skips clone size in some rows; elsewhere it reads once, few, many or a size class.

V	length	D	J	size	DNA	CDR3
TRBV6-2/TRBV6-3	14	.	TRBJ2-3	many	TGTGCCAGCCTTCGACCGGGGTTCACAGATACGCAGTATTTT	CASLRPGFTDTQYF
TRBV20-1	16	.	TRBJ1-1	many	TGCAGTGCTAGAGGACAGGTCCCATCCGTGAACACTGAAGCTTTCTTT	CSARGQVPSVNTEAFF
TRBV11-2	16	TRBD2	TRBJ2-1	many	TGTGCCAGCAGCTTATATCTAGCGGGTTCCTACAATGAGCAGTTCTTC	CASSLYLAGSYNEQFF
TRBV2	15	TRBD1	TRBJ2-3	few	TGTGCCAGCAGGCCCGGGACAGAGACACTTTCAGCGCAGTATTTT	CASRPGTETLSAQYF
TRBV9	17	TRBD2	TRBJ2-3	few	TGTGCCAGCAGCGTCCTAGGACTAGCGGGCAGAGGAGATACGCAGTATTTT	CASSVLGLAGRGDTQYF
TRBV7-9	14	.	TRBJ1-1	few	TGTGCCAGCAGCTTTTCGAAGGGGGACACTGAAGCTTTCTTT	CASSFSKGDTEAFF
TRBV12-5	13	.	TRBJ1-1	many	TGTGCTAGTGGTGGGACGTCGAACACTGAAGCTTTCTTT	CASGGTSNTEAFF
TRBV20-1	16	TRBD1	TRBJ1-1	.	TGCAGTGCTAGGGGGGGACAGGGTAATTGGGACACTGAAGCTTTCTTT	CSARGGQGNWDTEAFF
TRBV28	16	.	TRBJ1-1	.	TGTGCCAGCACCCGTCGTGGGCGCAACATGAACACTGAAGCTTTCTTT	CASTRRGRNMNTEAFF
TRBV7-9	14	TRBD2	TRBJ2-1	many	TGTGCCACAAAGCGGGAGTGGTCCTACAATGAGCAGTTCTTC	CATKREWSYNEQFF
TRBV11-1	15	TRBD1	TRBJ2-7	many	TGTGCCAGCAGCCCGGGTGCAGGGGGCTGGTACGAGCAGTACTTC	CASSPGAGGWYEQYF
TRBV6-5	15	TRBD2	TRBJ2-2	few	TGTGCCAGCAGTTACGGCGCTAGCGGGACCGGGGAGCTGTTTTTT	CASSYGASGTGELFF
TRBV27	15	TRBD1	TRBJ1-5	few	TGTGCCAGCAGCCGGACAGGAGTTGGCAATCAGCCCCAGCATTTT	CASSRTGVGNQPQHF
TRBV10-3	15	.	TRBJ2-3	.	TGTGCCATCAGTGAGAAGGGCCGGGACACAGATACGCAGTATTTT	CAISEKGRDTDTQYF
TRBV10-3	14	.	TRBJ1-2	few	TGTGCCATCAGTGACACAGCCGTCAACTATGGCTACACCTTC	CAISDTAVNYGYTF
TRBV14	16	.	TRBJ2-5	.	TGTGCCAGCAGCAACCATCGGCGGGGCGCGGGGGAGACCCAGTACTTC	CASSNHRRGAGETQYF
TRBV4-1	15	.	TRBJ2-7	few	TGCGCCAGCAGCCAAGGGCCAGTGGCTTACGACGAGCAGTACTTC	CASSQGPVAYDEQYF
TRBV30	15	.	TRBJ1-5	many	TGTGCCTGGAGCTTCACAGGAAATAGCAATCAGCCCCAGCATTTT	CAWSFTGNSNQPQHF
TRBV28	16	TRBD2	TRBJ2-1	once	TGTGCCAGCAGTTCCCTGGGGCGGGAGGCCTACAATGAGCAGTTCTTC	CASSSLGREAYNEQFF
TRBV5-1	15	.	TRBJ2-1	.	TGCGCCAGCAGCTTGGTACTAGCTGGGACGAGGGGGCAGTTCTTC	CASSLVLAGTRGQFF
TRBV2	12	.	TRBJ2-1	.	TGTGCCAGCAAGGTCTATGGGAATGAGCAGTTCTTC	CASKVYGNEQFF
TRBV28	18	TRBD2	TRBJ2-3	few	TGTGCCAGCAGTCCCCGTCGATGGCTAGCGGGAGATCCGGCAACGCAGTATTTT	CASSPRRWLAGDPATQYF
TRBV7-9	17	.	TRBJ2-3	many	TGTGCCAGCAGCAGACTAAAGAGGGGGAGAGGCACAGATACGCAGTATTTT	CASSRLKRGRGTDTQYF
TRBV27	16	TRBD2	TRBJ2-7	many	TGTGCCAGCAGTGTCGGACTAGCGGTAAGCTCCTACGAGCAGTACTTC	CASSVGLAVSSYEQYF
TRBV5-6	13	.	TRBJ2-7	few	TGTGCCAGCAGCTGGTCTAGGGCGCGGGAGCAGTACTTC	CASSWSRAREQYF
TRBV19	16	.	TRBJ2-7	.	TGTGCCAGTCGCCTCGCGGACCCACAAAAGTTCTACGAGCAGTACTTC	CASRLADPQKFYEQYF
TRBV7-3	15	.	TRBJ2-2	few	TGTGCCAGCAGCCCCGAGGGGGGTCACACCGGGGAGCTGTTTTTT	CASSPEGGHTGELFF
TRBV18	15	TRBD1	TRBJ1-1	many	TGTGCCAGCTCAACTAACGACAGGGCGGCCACTGAAGCTTTCTTT	CASSTNDRAATEAFF
TRBV15	14	.	TRBJ1-2	once	TGTGCCACCAGCACGGCCTCCCCCGCTTATGGCTACACCTTC	CATSTASPAYGYTF
TRBV27	14	.	TRBJ1-2	few	TGTGCCAGCAGCCGATCGGAAGCTAACTATGGCTACACCTTC	CASSRSEANYGYTF
TRBV27	15	.	TRBJ2-7	.	TGTGCCCCAGGGGAAGGGGATGAGACCTCCTACGAGCAGTACTTC	CAPGEGDETSYEQYF
TRBV18	14	.	TRBJ1-5	many	TGTGCCAGCTCACCCCGCACCTTTAATCAGCCCCAGCATTTT	CASSPRTFNQPQHF
TRBV30	14	TRBD2	TRBJ2-3	few	TGTGCCTGGGTTACTAGCGGGACCCCAGATACGCAGTATTTT	CAWVTSGTPDTQYF
TRBV6-2/TRBV6-3	15	TRBD1	TRBJ2-7	.	TGTGCCAGCACCATTGGACAGGGGGATCGGTACGAGCAGTACTTC	CASTIGQGDRYEQYF
TRBV6-2/TRBV6-3	16	TRBD2	TRBJ2-1	many	TGTGCCAGCAGTTACCTACTAGCGGAAACCTACAATGAGCAGTTCTTC	CASSYLLAETYNEQFF
TRBV5-1	17	.	TRBJ1-2	few	TGCGCCAGCAGCTTGGAGTATAGGACAAGGACTCACTATGGCTACACCTTC	CASSLEYRTRTHYGYTF
TRBV6-6	18	TRBD2	TRBJ2-7	many	TGTGCCAGCAGTTACTCGGTATGGAGGGCGGGAGGCGTCGGCGAGCAGTACTTC	CASSYSVWRAGGVGEQYF
TRBV28	16	TRBD2	TRBJ2-5	many	TGTGCCAGCAGTTTATCCCCTGGACTAGCGGAAGAGACCCAGTACTTC	CASSLSPGLAEETQYF
TRBV20-1	17	.	TRBJ2-2	many	TGCAGTGCTAGAGCCACGGGACGGACAACTGGGACCGGGGAGCTGTTTTTT	CSARATGRTTGTGELFF
TRBV29-1	14	.	TRBJ1-5	many	TGCAGCGTACGGGCCAGGGCTAGCAATCAGCCCCAGCATTTT	CSVRARASNQPQHF
TRBV12-3/TRBV12-4	15	TRBD1	TRBJ2-1	few	TGTGCCAGCAGTAACCGGGACAGGGATGGGGATGAGCAGTTCTTC	CASSNRDRDGDEQFF
TRBV20-1	17	TRBD2	TRBJ2-1	few	TGCAGTGCTAGAGAGGGACTAGCGGGAGGCAAATACAATGAGCAGTTCTTC	CSAREGLAGGKYNEQFF
TRBV29-1	15	.	TRBJ2-3	.	TGCAGCGTCAAACCAGCGGGCCTGAATACAGATACGCAGTATTTT	CSVKPAGLNTDTQYF
TRBV15	13	.	TRBJ1-5	few	TGTGCCACCAGCCGGGGGGGGGATCAGCCCCAGCATTTT	CATSRGGDQPQHF
TRBV12-3/TRBV12-4	13	TRBD2	TRBJ2-3	.	TGTGCCAGCGAGCGGGGGGTCACAGATACGCAGTATTTT	CASERGVTDTQYF
TRBV20-1	12	.	TRBJ2-7	.	TGCAGTGCTACGGACTCCCAATACGAGCAGTACTTC	CSATDSQYEQYF
TRBV12-3/TRBV12-4	13	.	TRBJ1-2	many	TGTGCCAGCAGTTCCTCCGGAATCTATGGCTACACCTTC	CASSSSGIYGYTF
TRBV10-3	13	TRBD1	TRBJ1-2	many	TGTGCCATCAGCGCGACAGGGGGCGATGGCTACACCTTC	CAISATGGDGYTF
TRBV18	14	.	TRBJ2-3	many	TGTGCCAGCTCACTCACGTCCTACAAAGATACGCAGTATTTT	CASSLTSYKDTQYF
TRBV6-1	13	.	TRBJ2-7	.	TGTGCCAGCAGTAAGGCTCTCTCCTACGAGCAGTACTTC	CASSKALSYEQYF
TRBV5-8	15	.	TRBJ2-2	many	TGTGCCAGCAGCCTCGAGGGGTTACGATCTGGGGAGCTGTTTTTT	CASSLEGLRSGELFF
TRBV20-1	14	.	TRBJ2-7	.	TGCAGTGCGGAGCCTATGGAGGGGACCTACGAGCAGTACTTC	CSAEPMEGTYEQYF
TRBV7-3	15	TRBD1	TRBJ2-1	many	TGTGCCAGCAGCTTAACAGGGACAGTCTACAATGAGCAGTTCTTC	CASSLTGTVYNEQFF
TRBV29-1	14	TRBD1	TRBJ2-7	.	TGCAGCGTCCTGCCGGGACAGGGGACCTACGAGCAGTACTTC	CSVLPGQGTYEQYF
TRBV12-3/TRBV12-4	15	TRBD2	TRBJ2-5	many	TGTGCCAGCAGTTTGCTGGAGCTAGCGGGAGAGACCCAGTACTTC	CASSLLELAGETQYF